Each of the 16 T cell receptor beta chains below was sequenced from the same sample in a study of tumor-infiltrating lymphocytes in primary liver carcinoma (dated by TCRdb to 2015 to 2018). Instrument used: Illumina HiSeq 2500. Starting from approximately 0.5 ug total RNA, TCRbeta-specific cDNA was produced by reverse transcription with a constant-region primer and ProtoScript II reverse transcriptase. Three nested multiplex PCR rounds, following a slightly modified ARM-PCR procedure, were used to build the TCRbeta libraries. Each of the first two PCR rounds ran for nine to ten cycles and used multiplex TRBV1-TRBV30 forward primers together with a Cbeta reverse primer. TCRdb trimmed public reads at Q25 via fastp, called clones via MiXCR and kept in-frame beta chains. Rows with one shared CDR3 protein collapse into an entry with the most common genes and DNA. The sample table lists fewer than 75,000 distinct CDR3 sequences, over 60% of them with a count of one. Roughly two fifths of the sample is taken by the ten largest.

Total RNA and DNA were co-extracted without cell sorting from approximately 20-30 mg of bulk tissue using the AllPrep DNA/RNA mini kit. The sequencing sample was made of liver tumor tissue from sampling region 4. The cell subset or site label on this specimen signifies: tumor region T4, right-lateral pole. The receptor set was obtained from a man aged 35-49 years with primary liver carcinoma and hepatitis B virus infection.

This clonotype was observed a handful of times. The chain employs TRBV4-2 and TRBJ2-3; 7 nucleotides line up with TRBD1. The germline V gene has CDR1 LGHNA and CDR2 YNFKEQ. The ends lost 1 base at V and 4 bases at J; junction bases unmatched: 5. This CDR3 has 15 residues. DNA for the CDR3: TGTGCCAGCAGCCAAGGACAGGGTGCGGCAGATACGCAGTATTTT. Residues: CASSQGQGAADTQYF.

To note about this clonotype: Compared with germline, one end of the junction differs, possibly owing to a read error. J is TRBJ2-1 and V is TRBV4-2; D ambiguous. The CDR3 runs to 15 residues. Germline values: CDR1 LGHNA, CDR2 YNFKEQ. CDR3 in amino acids: CAGSQEDSSYNEQFF. CDR3 DNA: TGTGCCGGCAGCCAAGAGGATAGTAGCTACAATGAGCAGTTCTTC.

This clonotype came up a few times. This could be a read error, since a much larger clone is one nucleotide away. The chain couples TRBV5-6 to TRBJ2-5, with 10 bases lining up with TRBD1. The CDR3 runs to 16 residues. Germline CDR1 and CDR2: SGHDT and YYEEEE. In nucleotides, the CDR3 is TGTGCCAGCAGCTTTTTTCCGGGACAGGGGTTCGGGACCCAGTGCTTC. This codes for CASSFFPGQGFGTQCF.

Comment on this clonotype: The conserved closing phenylalanine or tryptophan is absent in this CDR3, likely reflecting a read error. The V call is TRBV6-2 or TRBV6-3, the J call TRBJ2-7; TRBD1 is a possible D gene (5 bases). Germline CDR1 reads MNHEY; CDR2 reads SVGEGT. The CDR3 spans 15 residues. The V end lost 7 bases, the J end lost 3 bases, and 19 bases lay between the germline ends. The CDR3 region is CASTRTRITDYEQYL. Here the CDR3 DNA reads TGTGCCAGCACCCGGACACGGATTACGGACTACGAGCAGTACTTA.

The V gene is TRBV6-5, the J gene TRBJ1-1; tentative D call: TRBD1 (5 bases). Germline CDR1 and CDR2: MNHEY and SVGAGI. Trimming cost V 7 bases and J 6 bases, with 18 bases left between them. The CDR3 extends over 14 amino acids. CDR3 amino acids: CASTLATGGAEAFF. The CDR3 DNA is TGTGCCAGCACTCTAGCGACGGGGGGGGCTGAAGCTTTCTTT.

This clonotype was seen once. Mismatch with germline at one junction end may stem from a read error. This sequence joins TRBV12-3 or TRBV12-4 and TRBJ2-3, with D perhaps matching TRBD1 or TRBD2 (6 bases each). The CDR3 consists of 16 residues. CDR3 amino acids: CAGTSGRSGGTDMQYF. The CDR3 DNA follows: TGTGCCGGCACCTCGGGGAGGAGTGGGGGCACAGATATGCAGTATTTT.

Note on this clonotype: A read error may account for a junction end that differs from germline. The rearrangement uses TRBV9 and TRBJ2-2; TRBD2 aligns across 8 bases. This CDR3 spans 14 amino acids. CDR1 SGDLS and CDR2 YYNGEE come from the germline V gene. The chain's CDR3 is CASSSGLDTGELLF. The CDR3 DNA reads TGTGCCAGCAGCTCGGGACTAGATACCGGGGAGCTGCTTTTT.

The chain recombines TRBV11-1 with TRBJ2-7; D possibly matches TRBD1 or TRBD2 (5 bases each). The length of the CDR3 is 15 residues. V shed 7 bases and J shed 1 base, with 17 bases lying between them. CDR1 is SGHAT and CDR2 is FQDESV in the germline V gene (reference sequence). CDR3 in amino acids: CASNLGLGESYEQYF. CDR3 nucleotide sequence: TGTGCCAGCAACCTTGGACTGGGGGAGTCCTACGAGCAGTACTTC.

This clonotype appeared a few times. The chain combines TRBV29-1 with TRBJ2-5, with D perhaps matching TRBD1 or TRBD2 (5 bases each). Trimming took 3 bases from V and 6 from J, leaving 17 bases between them. CDR1 and CDR2 (germline): SQVTM, ANQGSEA. The CDR3 spans 14 residues. The CDR3, as DNA: TGCAGCGTTGATTTCGTGGGAGAGGGGAAGACCCAGTACTTC. Residues: CSVDFVGEGKTQYF.

About this clonotype itself: A much larger clone is a single base away; this may be a read error. The V gene is TRBV5-5, the J gene TRBJ1-5; 8 bases are shared with TRBD1. Germline V lookup: CDR1 SGHKS, CDR2 YYEKEE (reference sequence). The CDR3 totals 15 residues. As DNA, the CDR3 is TGTGCCAGCAGCTTTTCTGATACAGGGGGGCAGCCCCGGCATTTT. Its translation: CASSFSDTGGQPRHF.

This clonotype has a handful of counts. No conserved phenylalanine or tryptophan is present at the end of the CDR3, so a read error is the likely explanation. The J gene is TRBJ1-2, the V gene TRBV4-3, with TRBD1 as a possible D gene (5 bases). Per germline, CDR1 LGHNA and CDR2 YSLEER. Trimming left V 3 bases short and J 4 bases short, with 15 bases between. The CDR3 covers 15 residues. The CDR3 region has the DNA TGCGCCAGCAGCCAGAGTCCCGGGGGATCCTATGGCTACACCCTC. It translates to CASSQSPGGSYGYTL.

Of note for this clonotype: An end of the junction differs from the germline gene, which may be a read error. This chain links TRBV18 with TRBJ1-4; the D gene is possibly TRBD1 (5 bases). The V gene's germline CDR1 is KGHSH and CDR2 LQKENI. There are 17 residues in the CDR3. This CDR3 reads CTRSPTWDGKNNEKLFF. CDR3 bases: TGTACCAGATCACCGACCTGGGACGGAAAAAATAATGAAAAACTGTTTTTT.

With regard to this clonotype: Its ends do not fully match the called genes, so a read error is possible. The V and J genes are TRBV6-5 and TRBJ1-2; D is unresolved. The CDR3 length is 13 residues. In germline, CDR1 is MNHEY, CDR2 SVGAGI. The CDR3 sequence is CARRVGVDYGYTF. CDR3 sequence (DNA): TGTGCCAGAAGGGTCGGGGTCGACTATGGCTACACCTTT.

This clonotype was recorded a few times. J is TRBJ2-1 and V is TRBV4-1; D is uncertain. The length of the CDR3 is 12 residues. The V gene lost 0 bases and the J gene lost 5 bases, with 2 bases spanning the gap. CDR1 and CDR2 from the germline V gene are MGHRA and YSYEKL. This chain's CDR3 is CASSQENNEQFF. Written as DNA, the CDR3 is TGCGCCAGCAGCCAAGAAAACAATGAGCAGTTCTTC.

This clonotype is medium-sized (0.01 to 0.1%) in the sample. This sequence joins TRBV14 and TRBJ2-7; a weak D match, TRBD2 (5 bases). The CDR3 sequence is 14 residues long. Trimming removed 5 bases at V and 0 bases at J, with 11 bases between. Germline V gene lookup returns CDR1 SGHDN and CDR2 FVKESK. Written as DNA, the CDR3 is TGTGCCAGCAGCGTAGCGACTTTCTCCTACGAGCAGTACTTC. This gives the protein CASSVATFSYEQYF.

The chain has TRBV4-1 and TRBJ1-1; the match to TRBD1 covers 7 bases. In germline, CDR1 is MGHRA, CDR2 YSYEKL. J was trimmed by 7 bases and V by 2 bases; bases with no gene match: 13. CDR3 length: 16 residues. CDR3 protein: CASSQKGGVHWIEAFF. As DNA, the CDR3 is TGCGCCAGCAGCCAAAAAGGGGGCGTACACTGGATTGAAGCTTTCTTT.